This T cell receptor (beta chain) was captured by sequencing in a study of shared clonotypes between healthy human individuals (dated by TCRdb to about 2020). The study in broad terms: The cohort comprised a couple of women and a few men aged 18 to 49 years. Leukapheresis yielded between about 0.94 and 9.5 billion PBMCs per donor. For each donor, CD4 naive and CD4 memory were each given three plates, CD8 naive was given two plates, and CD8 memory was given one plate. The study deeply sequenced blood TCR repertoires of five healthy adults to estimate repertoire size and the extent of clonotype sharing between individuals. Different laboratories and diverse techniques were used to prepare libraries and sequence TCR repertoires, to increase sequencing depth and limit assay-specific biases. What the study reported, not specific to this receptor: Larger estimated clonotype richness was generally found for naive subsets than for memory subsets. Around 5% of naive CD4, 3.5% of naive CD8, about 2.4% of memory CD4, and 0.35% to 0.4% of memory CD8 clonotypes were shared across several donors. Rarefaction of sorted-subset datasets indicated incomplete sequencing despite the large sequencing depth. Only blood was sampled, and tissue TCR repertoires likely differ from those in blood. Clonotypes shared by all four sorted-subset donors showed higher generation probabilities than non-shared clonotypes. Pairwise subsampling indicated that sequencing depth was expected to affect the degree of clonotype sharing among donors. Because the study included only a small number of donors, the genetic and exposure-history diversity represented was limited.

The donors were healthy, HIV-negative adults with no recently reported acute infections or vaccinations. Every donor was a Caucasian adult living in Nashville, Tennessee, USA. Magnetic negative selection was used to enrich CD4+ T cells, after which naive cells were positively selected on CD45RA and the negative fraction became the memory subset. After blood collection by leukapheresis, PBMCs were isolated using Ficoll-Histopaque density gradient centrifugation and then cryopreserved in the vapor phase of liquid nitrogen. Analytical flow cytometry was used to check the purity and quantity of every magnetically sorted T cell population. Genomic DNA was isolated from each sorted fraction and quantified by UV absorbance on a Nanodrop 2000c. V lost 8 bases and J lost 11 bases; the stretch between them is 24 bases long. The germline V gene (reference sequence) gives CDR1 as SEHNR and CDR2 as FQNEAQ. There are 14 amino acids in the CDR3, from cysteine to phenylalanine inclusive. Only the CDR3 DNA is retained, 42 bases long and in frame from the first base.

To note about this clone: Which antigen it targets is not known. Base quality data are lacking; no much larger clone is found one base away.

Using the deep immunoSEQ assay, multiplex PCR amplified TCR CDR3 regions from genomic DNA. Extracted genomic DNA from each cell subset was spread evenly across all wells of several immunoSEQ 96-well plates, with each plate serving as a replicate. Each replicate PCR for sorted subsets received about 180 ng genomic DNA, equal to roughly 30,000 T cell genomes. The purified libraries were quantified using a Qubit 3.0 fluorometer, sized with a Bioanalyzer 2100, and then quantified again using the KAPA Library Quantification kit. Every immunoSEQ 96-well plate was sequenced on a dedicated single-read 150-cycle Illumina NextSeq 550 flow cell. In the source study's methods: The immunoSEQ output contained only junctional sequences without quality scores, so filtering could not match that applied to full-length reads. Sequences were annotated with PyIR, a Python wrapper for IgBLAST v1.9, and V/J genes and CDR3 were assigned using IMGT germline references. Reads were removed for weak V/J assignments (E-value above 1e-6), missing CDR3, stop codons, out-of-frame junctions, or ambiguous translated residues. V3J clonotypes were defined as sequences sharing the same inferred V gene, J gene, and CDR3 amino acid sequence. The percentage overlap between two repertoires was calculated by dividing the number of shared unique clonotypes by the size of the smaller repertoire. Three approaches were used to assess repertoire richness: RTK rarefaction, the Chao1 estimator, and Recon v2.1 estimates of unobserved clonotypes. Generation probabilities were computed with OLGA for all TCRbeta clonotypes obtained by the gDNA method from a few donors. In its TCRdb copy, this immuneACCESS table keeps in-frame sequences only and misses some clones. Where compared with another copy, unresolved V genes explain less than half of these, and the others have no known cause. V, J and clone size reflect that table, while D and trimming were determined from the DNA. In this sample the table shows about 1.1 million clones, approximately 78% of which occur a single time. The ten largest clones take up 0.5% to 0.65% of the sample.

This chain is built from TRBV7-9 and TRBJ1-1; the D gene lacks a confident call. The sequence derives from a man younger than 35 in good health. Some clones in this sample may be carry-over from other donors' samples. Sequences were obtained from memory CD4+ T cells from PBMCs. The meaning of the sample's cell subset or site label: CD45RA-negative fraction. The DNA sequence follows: TGTGCCAGCGCCCCAACACGAGATTTCTTTGCCGCTTTCTTT. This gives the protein CASAPTRDFFAAFF.